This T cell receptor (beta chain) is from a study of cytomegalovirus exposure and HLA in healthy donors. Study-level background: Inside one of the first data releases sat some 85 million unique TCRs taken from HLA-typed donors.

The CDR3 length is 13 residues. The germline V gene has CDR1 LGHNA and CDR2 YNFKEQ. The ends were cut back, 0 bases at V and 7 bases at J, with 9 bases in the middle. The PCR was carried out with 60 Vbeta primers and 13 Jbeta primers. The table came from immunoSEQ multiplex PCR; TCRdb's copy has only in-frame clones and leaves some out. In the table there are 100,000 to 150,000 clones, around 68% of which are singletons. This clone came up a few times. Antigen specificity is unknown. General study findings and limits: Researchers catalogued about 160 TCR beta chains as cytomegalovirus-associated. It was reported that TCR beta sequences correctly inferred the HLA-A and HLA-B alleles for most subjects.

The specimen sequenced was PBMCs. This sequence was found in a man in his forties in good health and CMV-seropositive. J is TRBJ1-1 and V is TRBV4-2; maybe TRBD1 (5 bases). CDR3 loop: CASSQDTQGEAFF. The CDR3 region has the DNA TGTGCCAGCAGCCAAGATACGCAGGGTGAAGCTTTCTTT.